A selection of T cell receptor beta chains follows, all from one sample in a study of CD8 T cells in ankylosing spondylitis. TCRdb redid the calling of the 5' RACE reads with MiXCR, one entry per CDR3 protein. Of some 92,000 distinct CDR3 sequences listed, roughly 27% were seen once; the top ten hold over 50%. Material for sequencing was blood, either unsorted or a sorted T cell fraction (not recorded which). The origin of the receptors is a male donor with ankylosing spondylitis or in good health (not recorded which). Each CDR3 is given with its conserved first and last residue. A D gene is named only where the DNA matches it firmly. Size tells how often a clone was seen (once, few, many) or the class of an expanded clone, and some rows leave it out.

d_call,v_call,clone_size,j_call,cdr3_nt,cdr3_aa
TRBD1,TRBV5-1,.,TRBJ2-2,TGCGCCAGCAGCTCTTCGGACAGGGCGAACACCGGGGAGCTGTTTTTT,CASSSSDRANTGELFF
TRBD1,TRBV12-3/TRBV12-4,.,TRBJ1-5,TGTGCCAGCACCTTGGGACAGGGGCTTGGTCAGCCCCAGCATTTT,CASTLGQGLGQPQHF
.,TRBV20-1,few,TRBJ1-3,TGCAGTGCTAGAGGGGGGGGGCCAGGAAACACCATATATTTT,CSARGGGPGNTIYF
.,TRBV5-1,.,TRBJ2-1,TGCGCCAGCAGCTTGGGACCAGGGGAGGGCTCCTACAATGAGCAGTTCTTC,CASSLGPGEGSYNEQFF
.,TRBV29-1,few,TRBJ2-3,TGCAGCGTTGAAGCGCCTGGGGCTACGCAGTATTTT,CSVEAPGATQYF
.,TRBV12-3/TRBV12-4,few,TRBJ2-2,TGTGCCAGCAGTTTCGTATTGACCGGGGAGCTGTTTTTT,CASSFVLTGELFF
.,TRBV18,.,TRBJ2-2,TGTGCCAGCTCACCACGAGACGGGGAGAACACCGGGGAGCTGTTTTTT,CASSPRDGENTGELFF
.,TRBV10-3,once,TRBJ2-2,TGTGCCATCAGTGGATCCGCCGGGGCCACCGGGGAGCTGTTTTTT,CAISGSAGATGELFF
.,TRBV10-3,few,TRBJ2-7,TGTGCCATCAGTGAGTCCTCAGGGATCCACGAGCAGTACTTC,CAISESSGIHEQYF
TRBD2,TRBV5-6,.,TRBJ2-7,TGTGCCATCAGCCCCCCGCTCCTCAGCGGGAAGTCCTACGAGCAGTACTTC,CAISPPLLSGKSYEQYF
TRBD2,TRBV7-9,few,TRBJ2-1,TGTGCCAGCAGCTTGGACGGGAGGGCTTATCTTGAGCAGTTCTTC,CASSLDGRAYLEQFF
.,TRBV12-3/TRBV12-4,.,TRBJ2-5,TGTGCCAGCAGTGCAGGTGTGCGGGAGACCCAGTACTTC,CASSAGVRETQYF
TRBD2,TRBV10-2,few,TRBJ2-1,TGCGCCAGTGGGGAGGGCGCCCCTTCCTACAATGAGCAGTTCTTC,CASGEGAPSYNEQFF
.,TRBV5-1,few,TRBJ1-6,TGCGCCAGCAGCTTGGGGCGCTCGAGTACCTATAATTCACCCCTCCACTTT,CASSLGRSSTYNSPLHF
.,TRBV6-1,many,TRBJ1-2,TGTGCCACCCTCCCGGGAGACTCCTACTATGGCTACACCTTC,CATLPGDSYYGYTF
.,TRBV29-1,few,TRBJ2-7,TGCAGCGTTGATAAGGGCTCGGGCGAGCAGTACTTC,CSVDKGSGEQYF
TRBD1,TRBV7-2,.,TRBJ2-7,TGTGCCAGCAGCGGGACAGGGGTTCTGTCCTACGAGCAGTACTTC,CASSGTGVLSYEQYF
TRBD2,TRBV27,few,TRBJ2-7,TGTGCCAGCAGTATAGCGGGAGGGCCTTCCTACGAGCAGTACTTC,CASSIAGGPSYEQYF
TRBD1,TRBV2,.,TRBJ2-2,TGTGCCAGCAGTTTTCCGGGACAGACGAACACCGGGGAGCTGTTTTTT,CASSFPGQTNTGELFF
.,TRBV4-2,.,TRBJ2-2,TGTGCCAGCAGCCTCCGGAGGGGGCCTGCGAACACCGGGGAGCTGTTTTTT,CASSLRRGPANTGELFF
TRBD1,TRBV20-1,many,TRBJ1-4,TGCAGTGCATGGGGGGACAGGAGGGGGAGTGAAAAACTGTTTTTT,CSAWGDRRGSEKLFF
.,TRBV4-1,few,TRBJ2-7,TGCGCCAGCAGCCAAGATCCCGGCACCTACGAGCAGTACTTC,CASSQDPGTYEQYF
.,TRBV15,few,TRBJ1-3,TGTGCCACCAGCAGGGGAAACACCATATATTTT,CATSRGNTIYF
.,TRBV20-1,.,TRBJ2-7,TGCAGTGCCAATATTGTCTACGAGCAGTACTTC,CSANIVYEQYF
.,TRBV20-1,.,TRBJ1-5,TGCAGTGCTTCGGGGATCGGTCAGCCCCAGCATTTT,CSASGIGQPQHF
.,TRBV5-1,few,TRBJ1-2,TGCGCCAGCAGCTCACCTGGGGGGGACTATGGCTACACCTTC,CASSSPGGDYGYTF
.,TRBV18,few,TRBJ2-1,TGTGCCAGCTCACCGAATATGAAGAAAAATGAGCAGTTCTTC,CASSPNMKKNEQFF
.,TRBV11-1,few,TRBJ2-3,TGTGCCAGCAGCTTAGGGGGTCTCGTGGCCTTGGGAGCGGCAGATACGCAGTATTTT,CASSLGGLVALGAADTQYF
TRBD2,TRBV18,few,TRBJ2-1,TGTGCCAGCTCACCACGCGCTAGCGGGAGCGATGAGCAGTTCTTC,CASSPRASGSDEQFF
.,TRBV5-1,once,TRBJ1-1,TGCGCCAGCAGCTACGAGACAGGAATGAACACTGAAGCTTTCTTT,CASSYETGMNTEAFF
TRBD1,TRBV7-2,.,TRBJ1-2,TGTGCCAGCAGCAAGGGACAGGGAGTTAAGCTAGGCACCTTC,CASSKGQGVKLGTF